This TCR beta chain originates from a study of cytomegalovirus exposure and HLA in healthy donors. V was clipped by 8 bases and J by 3 bases; unmatched bases: 9. The CDR3 covers 14 residues. Per germline, CDR1 SGHVS and CDR2 FNYEAQ. Comments on this clone: What it recognizes is unknown.

With 60 Vbeta and 13 Jbeta primers, the PCR was carried out. Sequencing was performed with immunoSEQ multiplex PCR; in TCRdb, only in-frame clones are kept and a portion is missing. This sample carries roughly 170,000 clones, 80% to 90% of them seen once, and the ten largest clones take approximately 1.2%. Study results and limitations: There were three CMV-associated chains whose specificity for CMV antigens was confirmed in vitro.

This sequence was found in a girl aged 2-10 years in good health and CMV-seropositive. The rearrangement uses TRBV7-6 and TRBJ2-7; 8 bases match TRBD2. Specimen: PBMCs. In nucleotides, the CDR3 is TGTGCCAGCTCTCTAGCGGGCGGAAACTACGAGCAGTACTTC. Translated, it gives CASSLAGGNYEQYF. Full variable domain (missing parts from reference TRBV7-6 and TRBJ2-7): GAGVSQSPRYKVTKRGQDVALRCDPISGHVSLYWYRQALGQGPEFLTYFNYEAQQDKSGLPNDRFSAERPEGSISTLTIQRTEQRDSAMYRCASSLAGGNYEQYFGPGTRLTVT.